The clone carrying this T cell receptor beta chain has just a few counts. Its antigen is currently unknown. The source of the sample is a study of identical twins. TCRdb recomputed calls from the 5' RACE reads with MiXCR, one row per CDR3 protein. The data contain 450,000 to 500,000 distinct CDR3 sequences, 14% of them singletons. Germline V gene data show CDR1 as SGHAT and CDR2 as FQNNGV. This CDR3 region has 14 residues. Trimming took off 3 bases at V and 1 base at J, with 10 bases between the two ends. Study-level results: While abundant cord blood beta clonotypes carried fewer insertions, memory repertoires showed no such pattern.

These records were also assigned to another study, of yellow fever vaccine responses in identical twins.

The sequenced sample consisted of CD4+ T cells sorted from blood. The origin of this receptor is a woman aged 18-29 years in good health. This chain links TRBV11-2 with TRBJ2-7; possibly TRBD2 for D (6 bases). CDR3 DNA sequence: TGTGCCAGCAGCTTCCCGGAGGGGTCCTACGAGCAGTACTTC. Translating gives CASSFPEGSYEQYF.